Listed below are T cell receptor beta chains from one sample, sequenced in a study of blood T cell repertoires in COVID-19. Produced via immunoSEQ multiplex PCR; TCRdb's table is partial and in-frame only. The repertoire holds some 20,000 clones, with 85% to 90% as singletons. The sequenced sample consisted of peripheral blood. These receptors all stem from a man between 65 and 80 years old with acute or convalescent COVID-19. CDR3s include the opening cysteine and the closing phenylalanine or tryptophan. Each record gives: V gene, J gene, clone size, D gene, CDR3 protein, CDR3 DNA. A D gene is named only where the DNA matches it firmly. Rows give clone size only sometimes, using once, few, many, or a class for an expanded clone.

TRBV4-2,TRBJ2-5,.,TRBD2,CASSQTSGGQETQYF,TGTGCCAGCAGCCAGACTAGCGGGGGGCAAGAGACCCAGTACTTC
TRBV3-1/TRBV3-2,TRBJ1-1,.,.,CASSQDSDTEAFF,TGTGCCAGCAGCCAAGATTCCGACACTGAAGCTTTCTTT
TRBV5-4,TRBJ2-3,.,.,CASSLRGFTDTQYF,TGTGCCAGCAGCTTGAGGGGGTTCACAGATACGCAGTATTTT
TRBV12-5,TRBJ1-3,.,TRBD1,CASGLDDRVGSF,TGTGCTAGTGGTTTGGATGACAGGGTGGGGAGTTTT
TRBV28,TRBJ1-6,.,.,CASSLNSGGGSPLHF,TGTGCCAGCAGTTTGAATTCCGGGGGAGGTTCACCCCTCCACTTT
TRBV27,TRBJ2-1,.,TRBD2,CASTETGLAGANEQFF,TGTGCCAGCACTGAAACCGGACTAGCGGGAGCCAATGAGCAGTTCTTC
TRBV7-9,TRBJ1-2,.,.,CASSNPTGSGYTF,TGTGCCAGCAGCAACCCGACAGGATCCGGCTACACCTTC
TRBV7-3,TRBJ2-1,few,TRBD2,CASSPREAGTSLNEQFF,TGTGCCAGCAGCCCCCGAGAGGCCGGGACTAGCCTCAATGAGCAGTTCTTC
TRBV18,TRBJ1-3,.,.,CASSPPSTGSSGNTIYF,TGTGCCAGCTCACCACCAAGCACAGGCAGCTCTGGAAACACCATATATTTT
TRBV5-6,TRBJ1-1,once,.,CASSSINTEAFF,TGTGCCAGCAGTTCAATTAACACTGAAGCTTTCTTT
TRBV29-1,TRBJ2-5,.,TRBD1,CSVVGVWGQGLQETQYF,TGCAGCGTTGTAGGGGTGTGGGGACAGGGCTTACAAGAGACCCAGTACTTC
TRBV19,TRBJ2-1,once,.,CASSIDPDRRDEQFF,TGTGCCAGTAGTATAGACCCCGACAGGCGGGATGAGCAGTTCTTC